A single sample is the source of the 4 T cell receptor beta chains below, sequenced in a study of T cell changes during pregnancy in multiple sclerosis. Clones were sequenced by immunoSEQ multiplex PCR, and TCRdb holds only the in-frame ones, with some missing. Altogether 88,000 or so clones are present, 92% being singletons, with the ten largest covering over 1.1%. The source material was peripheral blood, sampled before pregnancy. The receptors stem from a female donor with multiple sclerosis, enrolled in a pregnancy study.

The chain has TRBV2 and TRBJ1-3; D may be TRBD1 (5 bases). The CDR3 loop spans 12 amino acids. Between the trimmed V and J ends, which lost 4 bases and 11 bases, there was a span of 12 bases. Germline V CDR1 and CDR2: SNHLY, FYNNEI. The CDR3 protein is CASSGDSYAIYF. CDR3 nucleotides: TGTGCCAGCAGTGGAGACAGTTACGCCATATATTTT. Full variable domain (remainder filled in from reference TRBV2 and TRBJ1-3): EPEVTQTPSHQVTQMGQEVILRCVPISNHLYFYWYRQILGQKVEFLVSFYNNEISEKSEIFDDQFSVERPDGSNFTLKIRSTKLEDSAMYFCASSGDSYAIYFGEGSWLTVV.

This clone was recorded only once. The DNA for the CDR3 is TGCGCCAGCAGCACGTGGACTAGCGGGGGCGAGTACCAAGAGACCCAGTACTTC. It codes for CASSTWTSGGEYQETQYF. The J gene is TRBJ2-5, the V gene TRBV5-1, with 13 bases that match TRBD2. J was trimmed by 0 bases and V by 4 bases; bases with no gene match: 9. Germline CDR1 and CDR2: SGHRS and YFSETQ. The CDR3 runs 18 residues.

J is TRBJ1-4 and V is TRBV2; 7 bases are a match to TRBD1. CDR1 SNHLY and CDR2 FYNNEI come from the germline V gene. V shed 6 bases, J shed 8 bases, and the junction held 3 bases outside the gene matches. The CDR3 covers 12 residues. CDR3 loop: CASRADREKLFF. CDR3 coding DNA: TGTGCCAGCAGGGCGGACAGGGAAAAACTGTTTTTT.

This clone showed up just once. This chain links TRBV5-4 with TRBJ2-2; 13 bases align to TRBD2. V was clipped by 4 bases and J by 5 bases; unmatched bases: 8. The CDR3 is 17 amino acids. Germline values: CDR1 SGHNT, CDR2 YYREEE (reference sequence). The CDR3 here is CASSPTLAGGPTGELFF. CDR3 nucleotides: TGTGCCAGCAGCCCAACACTAGCGGGGGGGCCGACCGGGGAGCTGTTTTTT.